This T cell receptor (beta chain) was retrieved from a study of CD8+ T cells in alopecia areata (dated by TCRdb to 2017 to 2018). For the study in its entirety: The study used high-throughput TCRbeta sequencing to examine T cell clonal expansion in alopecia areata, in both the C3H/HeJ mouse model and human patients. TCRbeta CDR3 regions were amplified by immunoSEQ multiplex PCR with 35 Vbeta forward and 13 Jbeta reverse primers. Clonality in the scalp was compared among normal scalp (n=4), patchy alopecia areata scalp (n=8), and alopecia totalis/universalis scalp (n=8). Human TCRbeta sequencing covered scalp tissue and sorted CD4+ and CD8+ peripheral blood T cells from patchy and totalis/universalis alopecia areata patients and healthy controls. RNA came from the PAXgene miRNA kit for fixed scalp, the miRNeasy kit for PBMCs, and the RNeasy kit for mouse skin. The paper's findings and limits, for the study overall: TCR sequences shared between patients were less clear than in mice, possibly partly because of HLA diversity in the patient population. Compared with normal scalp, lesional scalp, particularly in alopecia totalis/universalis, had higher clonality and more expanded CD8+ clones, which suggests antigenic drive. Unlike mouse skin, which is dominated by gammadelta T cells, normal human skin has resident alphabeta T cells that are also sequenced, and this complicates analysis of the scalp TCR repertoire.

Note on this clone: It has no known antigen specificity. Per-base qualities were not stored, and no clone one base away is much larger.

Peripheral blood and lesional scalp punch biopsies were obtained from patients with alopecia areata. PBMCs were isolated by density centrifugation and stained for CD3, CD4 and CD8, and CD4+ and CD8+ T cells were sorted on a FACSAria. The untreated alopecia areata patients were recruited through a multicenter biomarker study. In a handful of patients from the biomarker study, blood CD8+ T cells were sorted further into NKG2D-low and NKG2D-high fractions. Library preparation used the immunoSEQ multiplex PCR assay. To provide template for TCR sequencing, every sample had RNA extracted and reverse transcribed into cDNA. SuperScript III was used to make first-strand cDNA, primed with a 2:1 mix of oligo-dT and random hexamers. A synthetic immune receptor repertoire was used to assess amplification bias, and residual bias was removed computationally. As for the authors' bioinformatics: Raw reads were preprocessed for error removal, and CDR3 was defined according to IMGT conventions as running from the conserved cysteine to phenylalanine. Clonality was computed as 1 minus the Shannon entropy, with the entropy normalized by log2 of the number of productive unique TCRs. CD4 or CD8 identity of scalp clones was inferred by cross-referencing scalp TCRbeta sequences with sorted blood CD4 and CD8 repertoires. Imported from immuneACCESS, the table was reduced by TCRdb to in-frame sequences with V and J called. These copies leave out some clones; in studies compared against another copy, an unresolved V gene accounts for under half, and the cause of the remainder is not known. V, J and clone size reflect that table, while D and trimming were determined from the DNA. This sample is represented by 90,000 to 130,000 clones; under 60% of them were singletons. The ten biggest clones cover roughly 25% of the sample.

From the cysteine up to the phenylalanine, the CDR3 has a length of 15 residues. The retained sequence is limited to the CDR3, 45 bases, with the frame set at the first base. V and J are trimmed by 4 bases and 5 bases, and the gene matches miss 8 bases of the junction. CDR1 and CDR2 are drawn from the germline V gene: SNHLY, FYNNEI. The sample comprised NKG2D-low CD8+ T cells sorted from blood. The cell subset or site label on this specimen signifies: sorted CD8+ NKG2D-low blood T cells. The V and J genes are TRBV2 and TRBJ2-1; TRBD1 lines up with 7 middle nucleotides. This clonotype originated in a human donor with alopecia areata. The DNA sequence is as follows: TGTGCCAGCAGTGGGGTTTTTGACAGGGACAATGAGCAGTTCTTC. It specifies CASSGVFDRDNEQFF.